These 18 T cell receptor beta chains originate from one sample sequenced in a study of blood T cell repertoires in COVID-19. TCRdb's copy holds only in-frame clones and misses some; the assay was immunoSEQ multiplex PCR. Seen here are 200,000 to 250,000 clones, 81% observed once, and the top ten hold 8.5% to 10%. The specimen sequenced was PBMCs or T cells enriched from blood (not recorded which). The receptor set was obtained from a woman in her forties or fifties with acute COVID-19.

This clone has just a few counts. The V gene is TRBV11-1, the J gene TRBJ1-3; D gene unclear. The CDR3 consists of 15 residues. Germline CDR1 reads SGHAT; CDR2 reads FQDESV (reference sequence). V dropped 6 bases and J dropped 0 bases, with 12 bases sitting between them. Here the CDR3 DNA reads TGTGCCAGCAGTGGGCAGGACTTCTCTGGAAACACCATATATTTT. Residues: CASSGQDFSGNTIYF.

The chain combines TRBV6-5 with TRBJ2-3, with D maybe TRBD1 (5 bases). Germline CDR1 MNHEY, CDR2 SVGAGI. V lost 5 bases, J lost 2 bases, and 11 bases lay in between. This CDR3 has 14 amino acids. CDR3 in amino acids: CASSPGFNTDTQYF. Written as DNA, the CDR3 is TGTGCCAGCAGTCCAGGGTTCAACACAGATACGCAGTATTTT.

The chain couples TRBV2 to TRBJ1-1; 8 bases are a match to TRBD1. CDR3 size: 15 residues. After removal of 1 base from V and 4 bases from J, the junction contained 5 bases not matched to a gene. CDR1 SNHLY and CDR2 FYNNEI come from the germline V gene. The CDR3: CASSEGTGLLTEAFF. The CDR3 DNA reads TGTGCCAGCAGTGAAGGGACAGGGTTACTCACTGAAGCTTTCTTT. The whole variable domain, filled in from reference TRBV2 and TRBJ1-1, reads EPEVTQTPSHQVTQMGQEVILRCVPISNHLYFYWYRQILGQKVEFLVSFYNNEISEKSEIFDDQFSVERPDGSNFTLKIRSTKLEDSAMYFCASSEGTGLLTEAFFGQGTRLTVV.

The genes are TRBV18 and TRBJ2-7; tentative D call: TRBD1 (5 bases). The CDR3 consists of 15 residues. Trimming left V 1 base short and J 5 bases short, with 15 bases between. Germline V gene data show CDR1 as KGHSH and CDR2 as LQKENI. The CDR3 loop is CASSPRRTNQHEQYF. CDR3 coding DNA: TGTGCCAGCTCACCACGAAGGACAAACCAGCACGAGCAGTACTTC.

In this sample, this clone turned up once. The CDR3: CASSQDYPGATNEKLFF. CDR3 in DNA: TGCGCCAGCAGCCAAGATTACCCAGGGGCAACTAATGAAAAACTGTTTTTT. The rearrangement uses TRBV4-3 and TRBJ1-4; a possible D gene is TRBD1 (6 bases). This CDR3 spans 17 amino acids. From germline, CDR1 is LGHNA and CDR2 YSLEER. The germline V and J ends were trimmed by 0 bases and 0 bases, with 11 bases remaining between them.

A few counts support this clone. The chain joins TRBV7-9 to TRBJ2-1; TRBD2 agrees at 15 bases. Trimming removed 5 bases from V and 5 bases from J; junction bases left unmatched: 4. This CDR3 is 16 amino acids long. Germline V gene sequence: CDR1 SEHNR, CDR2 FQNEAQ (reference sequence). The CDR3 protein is CASSTGLAGGHNEQFF. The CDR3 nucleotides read TGTGCCAGCAGCACCGGACTAGCGGGGGGGCACAATGAGCAGTTCTTC.

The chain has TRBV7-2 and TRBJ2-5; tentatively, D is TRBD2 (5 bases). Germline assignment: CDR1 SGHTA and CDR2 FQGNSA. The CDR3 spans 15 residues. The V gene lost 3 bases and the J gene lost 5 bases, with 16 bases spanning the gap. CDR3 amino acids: CASSFGLAGWETQYF. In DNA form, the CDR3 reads TGTGCCAGCAGCTTCGGGCTAGCAGGATGGGAGACCCAGTACTTC.

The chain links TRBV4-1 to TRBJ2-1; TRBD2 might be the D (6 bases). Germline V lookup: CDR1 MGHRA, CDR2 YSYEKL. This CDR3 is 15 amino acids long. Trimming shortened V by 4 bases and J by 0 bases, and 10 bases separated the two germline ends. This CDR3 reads CASSRGENSYNEQFF. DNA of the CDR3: TGCGCCAGCAGCCGCGGGGAAAACTCCTACAATGAGCAGTTCTTC.

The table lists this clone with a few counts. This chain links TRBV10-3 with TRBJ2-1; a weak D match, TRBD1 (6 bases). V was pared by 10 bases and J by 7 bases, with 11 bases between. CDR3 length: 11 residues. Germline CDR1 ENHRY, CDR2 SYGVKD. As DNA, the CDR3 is TGTGCCACCGCGACAGGAAATGAGCAGTTCTTC. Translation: CATATGNEQFF.

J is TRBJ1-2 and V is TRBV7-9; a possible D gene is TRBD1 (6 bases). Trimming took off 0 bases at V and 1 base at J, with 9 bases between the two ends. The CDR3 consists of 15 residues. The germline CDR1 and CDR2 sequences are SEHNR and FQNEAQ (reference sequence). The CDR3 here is CASSLAGGYNYGYTF. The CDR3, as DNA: TGTGCCAGCAGCTTAGCAGGGGGTTATAACTATGGCTACACCTTC.

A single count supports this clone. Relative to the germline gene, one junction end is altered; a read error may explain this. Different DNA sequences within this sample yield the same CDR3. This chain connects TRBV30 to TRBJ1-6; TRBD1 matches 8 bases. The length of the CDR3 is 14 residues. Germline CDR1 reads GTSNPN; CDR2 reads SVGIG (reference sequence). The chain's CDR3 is CAWQGAFYNSPLHF. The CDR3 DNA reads TGCGCCTGGCAGGGGGCCTTCTATAATTCACCCCTCCACTTT.

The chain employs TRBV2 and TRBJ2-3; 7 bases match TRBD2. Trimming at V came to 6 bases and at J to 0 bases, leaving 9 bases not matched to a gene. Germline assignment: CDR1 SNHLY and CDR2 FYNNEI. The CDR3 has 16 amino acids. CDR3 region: CASRALGGVSTDTQYF. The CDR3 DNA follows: TGTGCCAGCAGGGCCCTTGGGGGGGTTAGCACAGATACGCAGTATTTT.

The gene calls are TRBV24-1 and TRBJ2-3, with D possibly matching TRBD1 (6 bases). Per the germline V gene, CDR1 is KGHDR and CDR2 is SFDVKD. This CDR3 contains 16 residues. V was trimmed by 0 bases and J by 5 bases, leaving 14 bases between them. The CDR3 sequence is CATSDLQAGVGDTQYF. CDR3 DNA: TGTGCCACCAGTGATTTGCAAGCAGGGGTTGGAGATACGCAGTATTTT.

Here the CDR3 DNA reads TGTGCCAGCTCACCACTGAGCGGGACGTCCCTCTCCTACAATGAGCAGTTCTTC. Protein: CASSPLSGTSLSYNEQFF. J is TRBJ2-1 and V is TRBV18; 7 nucleotides match TRBD2. The CDR3 covers 18 residues. V gave up 1 base and J gave up 0 bases; unmatched junction bases: 9. Germline CDR1 and CDR2: KGHSH and LQKENI.

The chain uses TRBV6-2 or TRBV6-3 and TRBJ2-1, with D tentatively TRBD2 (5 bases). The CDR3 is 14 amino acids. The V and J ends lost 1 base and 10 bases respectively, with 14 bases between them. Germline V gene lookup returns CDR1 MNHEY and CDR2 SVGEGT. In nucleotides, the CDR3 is TGTGCCAGCAGTTACTTCCGGGGTCCGGCCGAGCAGTTCTTC. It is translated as CASSYFRGPAEQFF.

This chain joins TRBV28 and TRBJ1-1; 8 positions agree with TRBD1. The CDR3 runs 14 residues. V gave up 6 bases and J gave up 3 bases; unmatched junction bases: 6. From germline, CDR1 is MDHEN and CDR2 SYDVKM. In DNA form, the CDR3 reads TGTGCCAGCAGACCAGGGGGCCTGGACACTGAAGCTTTCTTT. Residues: CASRPGGLDTEAFF.

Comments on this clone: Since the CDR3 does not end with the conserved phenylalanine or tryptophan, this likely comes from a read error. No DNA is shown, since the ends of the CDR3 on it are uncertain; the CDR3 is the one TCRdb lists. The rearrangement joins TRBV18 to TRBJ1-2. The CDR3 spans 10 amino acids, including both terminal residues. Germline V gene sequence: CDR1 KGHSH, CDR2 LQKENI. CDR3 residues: CARVIRGGRV.

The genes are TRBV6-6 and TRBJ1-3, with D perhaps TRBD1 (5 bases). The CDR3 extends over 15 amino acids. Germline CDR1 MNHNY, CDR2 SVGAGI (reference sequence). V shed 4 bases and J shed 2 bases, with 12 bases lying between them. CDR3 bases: TGTGCCAGCAGTTTAGACAGAAGCCCTGGAAACACCATATATTTT. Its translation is CASSLDRSPGNTIYF.